Each of the 21 T cell receptor beta chains below was sequenced from the same sample in a study of shared clonotypes between healthy human individuals. TCRdb keeps only in-frame clones here, not all; method: immunoSEQ multiplex PCR. The table lists approximately 1.4 million clones, under 99% of them singletons, with roughly 0.45% in the top ten. Source material: naive CD4+ T cells sorted from blood. Indicated subset: CD45RA+ positively selected. These receptor sequences come from a young man in good health.

The J gene is TRBJ2-1, the V gene TRBV19; 7 bases map to TRBD2. CDR3 size: 12 residues. V lost 8 bases and J lost 5; bases outside the gene matches: 3. The germline V gene has CDR1 LNHDA and CDR2 SQIVND (reference sequence). The CDR3 spells CASERDNNEQFF. For the CDR3, the DNA is TGTGCCAGTGAGCGGGATAACAATGAGCAGTTCTTC.

The chain recombines TRBV27 with TRBJ2-1; 8 bases are shared with TRBD2. The CDR3 length is 14 residues. Germline V CDR1 and CDR2: MNHEY, SMNVEV (reference sequence). Trimming cost V 5 bases and J 4 bases; bases outside gene matches: 4. The CDR3 region is CASSLQRGYNEQFF. The CDR3 nucleotides are TGTGCCAGCAGTCTCCAGCGGGGGTACAATGAGCAGTTCTTC.

V and J are TRBV19 and TRBJ2-5; 11 nucleotides align to TRBD2. The CDR3 loop spans 16 amino acids. CDR1 is LNHDA and CDR2 is SQIVND in the germline V gene (reference sequence). V dropped 2 bases and J dropped 1; count of bases not matched to a gene: 3. In DNA, the CDR3 is TGTGCCAGTAGTATACTAGCGGGAGGATCCCAAGAGACCCAGTACTTC. It yields the protein CASSILAGGSQETQYF.

The rearrangement joins TRBV30 to TRBJ2-7; 8 bases agree with TRBD1. The CDR3 sequence is 12 residues long. Germline lookup yields CDR1 GTSNPN and CDR2 SVGIG (reference sequence). Losses at the gene ends were 5 bases for V and 6 bases for J; bases not matched to a gene: 6. CDR3 DNA: TGTGCCTGGGGGGACAGGACCGTCGAGCAGTACTTC. Protein: CAWGDRTVEQYF.

The gene calls are TRBV5-5 and TRBJ2-2; D uncertain. V dropped 1 base and J dropped 1 base, with 8 bases sitting between them. There are 15 residues in the CDR3. Germline assignment: CDR1 SGHKS and CDR2 YYEKEE (reference sequence). CDR3 loop: CASSLFAGNTGELFF. DNA for the CDR3: TGTGCCAGCAGCTTGTTCGCCGGGAACACCGGGGAGCTGTTTTTT.

This clone occurred once. The chain combines TRBV10-3 with TRBJ2-5; D unclear. CDR1 is ENHRY and CDR2 is SYGVKD in the germline V gene. Deletions cut 0 bases from V and 5 bases from J, with 13 bases between. This CDR3 has 15 amino acids. The CDR3 region is CAISESGSLGETQYF. The CDR3 coding sequence is TGTGCCATCAGTGAGTCGGGCAGCCTCGGCGAGACCCAGTACTTC.

The count of this clone is one. J is TRBJ2-7 and V is TRBV5-1; 11 nucleotides match TRBD1. With 4 bases clipped from V and 2 bases from J, the junction kept 17 bases outside the gene matches. Germline-derived CDR1 and CDR2 are SGHRS and YFSETQ. The CDR3 has 19 amino acids. The CDR3 loop reads CASSHTPGQGALSAYEQYF. CDR3 in DNA: TGCGCCAGCAGCCATACCCCCGGACAGGGGGCCCTGTCCGCCTACGAGCAGTACTTC.

This chain uses TRBV6-5 with TRBJ1-4; 9 bases map to TRBD1. The CDR3 length is 15 residues. CDR1 is MNHEY, CDR2 SVGAGI, per germline. V dropped 4 bases and J dropped 10; count of bases not matched to a gene: 10. CDR3 sequence: CASSSPGTGISKLFF. The CDR3 coding sequence is TGTGCCAGCAGTTCCCCCGGGACAGGGATTTCAAAACTGTTTTTT.

The gene calls are TRBV5-4 and TRBJ2-6, with D unresolved. Per germline, CDR1 SGHNT and CDR2 YYREEE (reference sequence). This CDR3 spans 16 amino acids. The germline V and J ends were trimmed by 0 bases and 0 bases, with 7 bases remaining between them. CDR3 sequence: CASSLDTNSGANVLTF. CDR3 sequence (DNA): TGTGCCAGCAGCTTGGACACGAACTCTGGGGCCAACGTCCTGACTTTC.

This clone was observed once. The genes are TRBV7-2 and TRBJ1-5; 10 bases fit TRBD1. Germline V gene sequence: CDR1 SGHTA, CDR2 FQGNSA. The CDR3 consists of 17 residues. The trim removed 4 bases at V and 0 bases at J, leaving 6 bases unmatched. The CDR3 coding sequence is TGTGCCAGCAGCTCAAGACAGGGGGCGAGTAGCAATCAGCCCCAGCATTTT. This gives the protein CASSSRQGASSNQPQHF.

This rearrangement joins TRBV6-1 to TRBJ2-7, with D tentatively TRBD1 or TRBD2 (5 bases each). Trimming removed 4 bases at V and 0 bases at J, with 13 bases between. CDR3 size: 15 residues. From germline, CDR1 is MNHNS and CDR2 SASEGT. CDR3: CASSVVSGHSYEQYF. The CDR3 coding sequence is TGTGCCAGCAGTGTCGTCAGCGGACACTCCTACGAGCAGTACTTC.

V usage is TRBV5-1 and J usage is TRBJ1-2, with a possible D match to TRBD1 (5 bases). Trimming shortened V by 0 bases and J by 2 bases, and 11 bases separated the two germline ends. CDR3 length: 15 amino acids. The germline gives CDR1 SGHRS, CDR2 YFSETQ. The CDR3 DNA is TGCGCCAGCAGCTTGGATCAGGGAATCAACTATGGCTACACCTTC. It is translated as CASSLDQGINYGYTF.

V usage is TRBV6-4 and J usage is TRBJ1-2; D is uncertain. The CDR3 covers 20 residues. Looked up from germline, CDR1 is MRHNA and CDR2 is SNTAGT. V was pared by 2 bases and J by 2 bases, with 27 bases between. The CDR3 DNA follows: TGTGCCAGCAGTGACGTCGAGGCAGATCGATCCGCTGCTCAGAACTATGGCTACACCTTC. Its protein product is CASSDVEADRSAAQNYGYTF.

The chain links TRBV5-1 to TRBJ1-1; maybe TRBD1 (5 bases). The CDR3 spans 18 residues. Germline-derived CDR1 and CDR2 are SGHRS and YFSETQ. V was clipped by 4 bases and J by 5 bases, with 27 bases between them. CDR3 nucleotides: TGCGCCAGCAGCCCCTGGCGTGGTGGTGGGGCGTCGAGTACTGAAGCTTTCTTT. Its translation: CASSPWRGGGASSTEAFF.

The genes are TRBV18 and TRBJ1-1, with TRBD1 matching 9 bases. V dropped 2 bases and J dropped 1; count of bases not matched to a gene: 5. The CDR3 loop spans 16 amino acids. Germline V lookup: CDR1 KGHSH, CDR2 LQKENI. The DNA of the CDR3 is TGTGCCAGCTCACCAAAGGTGGGACAGGGGAACACTGAAGCTTTCTTT. Residues: CASSPKVGQGNTEAFF.

The chain recombines TRBV29-1 with TRBJ2-7; D call uncertain. CDR3 length: 12 residues. Trimming took 3 bases from V and 1 from J, leaving 7 bases between them. The germline V gene encodes CDR1 SQVTM and CDR2 ANQGSEA. The CDR3 DNA reads as TGCAGCGTTGATACTGGATCCTACGAGCAGTACTTC. Protein: CSVDTGSYEQYF.

The chain carries TRBV11-2 and TRBJ2-1; 11 bases map to TRBD2. The V gene's germline CDR1 is SGHAT and CDR2 FQNNGV. There are 18 residues in the CDR3. The V and J ends lost 4 bases and 8 bases, in that order; junction bases with no gene match: 16. CDR3 sequence (DNA): TGTGCCAGCAGCTCCTCTCTAGCGGGAGGCTCCGTGGCACATGAGCAGTTCTTC. Its translation: CASSSSLAGGSVAHEQFF.

The CDR3 spells CSVGAGVDTQYF. The CDR3 region has the DNA TGCAGCGTTGGGGCGGGAGTGGATACGCAGTATTTT. This chain uses TRBV29-1 with TRBJ2-3, with 7 bases identical to TRBD2. Germline CDR1 is SQVTM and CDR2 is ANQGSEA. The CDR3 has 12 amino acids. J lost 6 bases, V lost 4 bases, and 4 bases had no gene match.

The chain links TRBV10-2 to TRBJ2-1; tentatively, D is TRBD2 (5 bases). The CDR3 covers 13 residues. Trimming removed 10 bases from V and 4 bases from J, with 14 bases in between. Per germline, CDR1 WSHSY and CDR2 SAAADI. The DNA for the CDR3 is TGCGCCACGCAGGTTGGGAGTTACAATGAGCAGTTCTTC. Its protein product is CATQVGSYNEQFF.

The chain couples TRBV6-6 to TRBJ2-7, with unresolved D. The CDR3 sequence is 11 residues long. Trimming pared 2 bases from V and 5 bases from J, leaving 4 bases between. CDR1 and CDR2 (germline): MNHNY, SVGAGI (reference sequence). CDR3 residues: CASSYRHEQYF. The CDR3, as DNA: TGTGCCAGCAGTTACCGACACGAGCAGTACTTC.

The chain has TRBV7-8 and TRBJ2-5; D possibly corresponds to TRBD2 (5 bases). This CDR3 comprises 15 residues. CDR1 is SGHVS and CDR2 is FQNEAQ in the germline V gene. V was pared by 8 bases and J by 3 bases, with 19 bases between. CDR3 nucleotide sequence: TGTGCCAGCCTGGCGGGCGTCCTTTCGGAAGAGACCCAGTACTTC. This codes for CASLAGVLSEETQYF.